The rows below give T cell receptor beta chains drawn from one sample of a study of blood T cell repertoires in COVID-19. Sequencing was performed with immunoSEQ multiplex PCR; in TCRdb, only in-frame clones are kept and a portion is missing. This table holds fewer than 65,000 clones, roughly nine tenths found once. The sample was peripheral blood. These receptors all stem from a man in his sixties with acute or convalescent COVID-19. Each CDR3 is given with its conserved first and last residue. Fields, in order: J gene, D gene, V gene, clone size, CDR3 DNA, CDR3 protein. The D gene is left open where the match is weak. Clone size is stated in some rows and not others, as once, few, many or a class when expanded.

>TRBJ1-2|TRBD1|TRBV12-5|NA
TGTGCTAGTGGTTTTTTAGGACAGGGGGGAACCACCTTC
CASGFLGQGGTTF
>TRBJ1-2|NA|TRBV19|few
TGTGCCAGTAGTATTAGCCCCGGATTTTATGGCTACACCTTC
CASSISPGFYGYTF
>TRBJ2-5|NA|TRBV19|NA
TGTGCCAGTAGTAGTCAAGCCCAAGAGACCCAGTACTTC
CASSSQAQETQYF
>TRBJ1-5|NA|TRBV21-1|NA
TGTGCCAGCAGCAGATATCTAGGGTCCTACAGGGGGGAACAGCCCCAGCATTTT
CASSRYLGSYRGEQPQHF
>TRBJ2-2|NA|TRBV5-1|NA
TGCGCCAGCAGCTTGGGACAACCTGGAAGCGGGGAGCTGTTTTTT
CASSLGQPGSGELFF
>TRBJ2-3|NA|TRBV6-5|NA
TGTGCCAGCACTCGTCTAAAGGGGGGCACAGATACGCAGTATTTT
CASTRLKGGTDTQYF
>TRBJ2-7|NA|TRBV4-1|NA
TGCGCCAGCAGCCTTATGGACTATTCCAACGAGCAGTACTTC
CASSLMDYSNEQYF
>TRBJ2-1|TRBD2|TRBV24-1|NA
TGTGCCACCAGTGAGAGCGGGGGGGCCTACAATGAGCAGTTCTTC
CATSESGGAYNEQFF
>TRBJ1-3|TRBD1|TRBV11-2|large
TGTGCCAGCAGCGCGGCCCAGGGGGCGGGAAACACCATATATTTT
CASSAAQGAGNTIYF
>TRBJ2-1|TRBD2|TRBV12-3/TRBV12-4|NA
TGTGCCAGCAGAGGACTAGCTTACAATGAGCAGTTCTTC
CASRGLAYNEQFF
>TRBJ1-1|TRBD1|TRBV27|few
TGTGCCAGCAGTGACAGGGGAAGTGGTGACACTGAAGCTTTCTTT
CASSDRGSGDTEAFF
>TRBJ1-1|NA|TRBV5-1|NA
TGCGCCAGCAGCGACAGCCAGAACACTGAAGCTTTCTTT
CASSDSQNTEAFF
>TRBJ1-2|TRBD1|TRBV29-1|NA
TGCAGCGTGGACAGGTTTAACTATGGCTACACCTTC
CSVDRFNYGYTF
>TRBJ1-3|NA|TRBV19|NA
TGTGCCAGTAAAGAGACAGGTACCGGAAACACCATATATTTT
CASKETGTGNTIYF
>TRBJ1-2|NA|TRBV5-6|NA
TGTGCCAGCAGCACCGTCTATCCTAACTATGGCTACACCTTC
CASSTVYPNYGYTF
>TRBJ2-3|NA|TRBV18|NA
TGTGCCAGCTCACCATCTACTAGCACAGATACGCAGTATTTT
CASSPSTSTDTQYF
>TRBJ2-7|NA|TRBV5-1|once
TGCGCCAGCAGCTTTGGAGCCGAGCAGTACTTC
CASSFGAEQYF
>TRBJ1-1|NA|TRBV19|NA
TGTGCCAGTAGTCAATATTCGGGGGAGAACACTGAAGCTTTCTTT
CASSQYSGENTEAFF
>TRBJ2-7|TRBD1|TRBV5-4|few
TGTGCCAGCAGCTTAGGGGGACAGGGGGATTACGAGCAGTACTTC
CASSLGGQGDYEQYF
>TRBJ2-1|TRBD2|TRBV4-1|NA
TGCGCCAGCAGCCAGAGACTAGCGGGGGACTCCTACAATGAGCAGTTCTTC
CASSQRLAGDSYNEQFF
>TRBJ1-2|NA|TRBV6-1|NA
TGTGCCAGCAGTGAGTCCTCAGGGAACTATGGCTACACCTTC
CASSESSGNYGYTF
>TRBJ2-7|TRBD1|TRBV19|NA
TGTGCCAGTAGCCCGCTAGGACAGGCTTACTCCTACGAGCAGTACTTC
CASSPLGQAYSYEQYF
>TRBJ2-1|TRBD2|TRBV4-2|once
TGTGCCAGCAGCCAAACCTCCCGAGCGGGGCAGAATGAGCAGTTCTTC
CASSQTSRAGQNEQFF
>TRBJ1-3|NA|TRBV27|NA
TGTGCCAGCAGCCCCGGGAATCCCGGAAACACCATATATTTT
CASSPGNPGNTIYF
>TRBJ1-2|TRBD1|TRBV9|once
TGTGCCAGCAGCGTCAGGGGGGACAGGCCCCTTGGCTACACCTTC
CASSVRGDRPLGYTF
>TRBJ2-3|NA|TRBV5-1|NA
TGCGCCAGCAGCTGGGAACAGGGCTTCGGGACAGATACGCAGTATTTT
CASSWEQGFGTDTQYF
>TRBJ2-3|TRBD2|TRBV19|NA
TGTGCCAGTAGCCCTCTAGGACTAGCGGGGGGCCGGCATACGCAGTATTTT
CASSPLGLAGGRHTQYF
>TRBJ1-5|TRBD1|TRBV19|NA
TGTGCCAGTAGACAGGGGGCGTATTCCACTCAGCCCCAGCATTTT
CASRQGAYSTQPQHF
>TRBJ1-6|NA|TRBV9|NA
TGTGCCAGCAGCGCGGGGGTTACCTATAATTCACCCCTCCACTTT
CASSAGVTYNSPLHF
>TRBJ1-2|TRBD1|TRBV30|NA
TGTGCCTGGAGCGCCGGGACAGGGGTTGGCTACACCTTC
CAWSAGTGVGYTF
>TRBJ2-7|TRBD2|TRBV11-3|NA
TGTGCCAGCAGCTTAGTGCGGGGGGGCTCCTACGAGCAGTACTTC
CASSLVRGGSYEQYF
>TRBJ2-5|TRBD2|TRBV9|NA
TGTGCCAGCAGCGGAGCGGGGAGGAAAGAGACCCAGTACTTC
CASSGAGRKETQYF
>TRBJ2-1|TRBD1|TRBV3-1/TRBV3-2|NA
TGTGCCAGCAGCCAAGATAGAAGGGGGCCGGTCAATGAGCAGTTCTTC
CASSQDRRGPVNEQFF
>TRBJ2-1|TRBD2|TRBV7-9|NA
TGTGCCAGCAGCTTAGAAGCGGGGGGTCATGAGCAGTTCTTC
CASSLEAGGHEQFF
>TRBJ1-2|NA|TRBV19|NA
TGTGCCAGTAGTATAGGGACAGTTTCATATGGCTACACCTTC
CASSIGTVSYGYTF
>TRBJ2-1|TRBD1|TRBV24-1|once
TGTGCCACCAGTGGGCAGGACAGGGGAATGAACAATGAGCAGTTCTTC
CATSGQDRGMNNEQFF
>TRBJ2-7|NA|TRBV11-1|once
TGTGCCAGCAATAAGCTGTTAAAGGGAGACGAGCAGTACTTC
CASNKLLKGDEQYF
>TRBJ2-3|TRBD2|TRBV7-2|NA
TGTGCCAGCAGCTCTTTAGCGGGGGACACAGATACGCAGTATTTT
CASSSLAGDTDTQYF
>TRBJ1-1|TRBD1|TRBV30|NA
TGTGCCTGGAGTAAGGACAGGGGCACTGAAGCTTTCTTT
CAWSKDRGTEAFF
>TRBJ1-2|TRBD1|TRBV19|NA
TGTGCCAGTGAACAGGGGATCGGTGGCTACACCTTC
CASEQGIGGYTF
>TRBJ1-2|NA|TRBV27|NA
TGTGCCAGCAGCGGTGAGGCAACAGGATTCCATGGCTACACCTTC
CASSGEATGFHGYTF
>TRBJ2-2|NA|TRBV5-1|NA
TGCGCCAGTGGCAGGGGGAGGACGATCACCGGGGAGCTGTTTTTT
CASGRGRTITGELFF
>TRBJ1-5|NA|TRBV2|NA
TGTGCCAGCAGTGAAGGGCAGGGTAGACAGCCCCAGCATTTT
CASSEGQGRQPQHF
>TRBJ2-3|TRBD1|TRBV7-2|NA
TGTGCCAGCAGCTTAAAGCTTCCGGGACAGATGAGCACAGATACGCAGTATTTT
CASSLKLPGQMSTDTQYF
>TRBJ2-7|NA|TRBV5-1|NA
TGCGCCAGCAGCCTGGGAAACAGGGTTGTGGGGTACGAGCAGTACTTC
CASSLGNRVVGYEQYF
>TRBJ2-5|NA|TRBV24-1|NA
TGTGCCACCAGTGCTGTGCGGAGCGGACAAGAGACCCAGTACTTC
CATSAVRSGQETQYF
>TRBJ1-5|NA|TRBV19|once
TGTGCCAGTAGTACCCCGGGGGGCTATGTGCCCCAGCATTTT
CASSTPGGYVPQHF
>TRBJ1-2|NA|TRBV9|NA
TGTGCCAGCAGCCCTTCCGACGGACTGTATGGCTACACCTTC
CASSPSDGLYGYTF
>TRBJ1-2|TRBD1|TRBV19|few
TGTGCCAGTAGTACGGGGACAGCCCGAGGCTACACCTTC
CASSTGTARGYTF
>TRBJ2-2|NA|TRBV6-5|once
TGTGCCAGCAGTTACTCGAGGGCCGGGGAGCTGTTTTTT
CASSYSRAGELFF
>TRBJ2-7|TRBD2|TRBV5-1|NA
TGCGCCAGCAGTTCTAGCGGGGGTGGGTACGAGCAGTACTTC
CASSSSGGGYEQYF